A single sample is the source of the 6 T cell receptor beta chains below, sequenced in a study of yellow fever vaccine responses in identical twins (dated by TCRdb to the late 2010s). The library was produced with RT-PCR. Instrument on record: Illumina HiSeq 2500. TCRdb cleaned the public reads at Q25 with fastp, built clones with MiXCR and kept in-frame beta chains. Every CDR3 protein is listed once, alongside the most common genes and DNA of its rows. Recorded for this sample are 15,000 or so distinct CDR3 sequences; around 83% of them occurred a single time. About 1.8% of the sample comes from the top ten. The input for sequencing was T cells from blood (PBMCs), unsorted or a sorted subset (not recorded which), taken before or after yellow fever vaccination (not recorded which). These receptors came from a woman aged 18-29 years who received the yellow fever vaccine. Donor details come from another sample of the same person, matched by shared clones.

On this clonotype itself: The junction shows a germline mismatch at one end, possibly a read error. This chain uses TRBV15 with TRBJ2-7; D gene ambiguous. Germline loops: CDR1 LNHNV, CDR2 YYDKDF (reference sequence). The CDR3 covers 12 residues. CDR3 bases: TGTGCCACCAGCAGAGCGGGCTACGTGCAGTACTTC. The encoded protein is CATSRAGYVQYF.

This chain links TRBV29-1 with TRBJ2-5; D call uncertain. The V gene lost 3 bases and the J gene lost 8 bases, with 13 bases spanning the gap. Germline V lookup: CDR1 SQVTM, CDR2 ANQGSEA. The CDR3 totals 12 residues. The CDR3: CSVDDLEITQYF. CDR3 bases: TGCAGCGTTGATGATCTGGAGATAACCCAGTACTTC.

This clonotype was seen only once. The chain couples TRBV12-3 or TRBV12-4 to TRBJ2-1; D gene uncertain. The CDR3 has 14 residues. Trimming took 6 bases from V and 4 from J, leaving 13 bases between them. CDR3 sequence: CASSPWRRYNEQFF. CDR3 in DNA: TGTGCCAGCAGCCCATGGCGTCGATACAATGAGCAGTTCTTC.

In nucleotides, the CDR3 is TGTGCCAGCAGTTACGCGCTAGCTACCCATGAGCAGTTCTTC. It is translated as CASSYALATHEQFF. The genes are TRBV6-2 or TRBV6-3 and TRBJ2-1; D is perhaps TRBD2 (5 bases). The CDR3 has 14 residues. In germline, CDR1 is MNHEY, CDR2 SVGEGT. V lost 2 bases and J lost 8, with 13 bases in between.

The gene calls are TRBV11-1 and TRBJ2-7; 7 nucleotides align to TRBD1. J lost 0 bases, V lost 3 bases, and 14 bases had no gene match. The CDR3 has 18 residues. Germline CDR1 and CDR2: SGHAT and FQDESV (reference sequence). CDR3 nucleotide sequence: TGTGCCAGCAGCTTGCAGCATTTCCGACAGGGTGACTCCTACGAGCAGTACTTC. Amino acids: CASSLQHFRQGDSYEQYF. Complete variable domain (other parts from reference TRBV11-1 and TRBJ2-7): EAEVAQSPRYKITEKSQAVAFWCDPISGHATLYWYRQILGQGPELLVQFQDESVVDDSQLPKDRFSAERLKGVDSTLKIQPAELGDSAMYLCASSLQHFRQGDSYEQYFGPGTRLTVT.

V and J are TRBV11-3 and TRBJ2-7; 7 nucleotides align to TRBD1. The length of the CDR3 is 14 residues. Trimming cost V 0 bases and J 8 bases; bases outside gene matches: 7. Germline CDR1 reads SGHNT; CDR2 reads YENEEA. CDR3 DNA sequence: TGTGCCAGCAGCTTAGATTTGGGCAGGGGGAAGCAGTACTTC. Its translation is CASSLDLGRGKQYF.